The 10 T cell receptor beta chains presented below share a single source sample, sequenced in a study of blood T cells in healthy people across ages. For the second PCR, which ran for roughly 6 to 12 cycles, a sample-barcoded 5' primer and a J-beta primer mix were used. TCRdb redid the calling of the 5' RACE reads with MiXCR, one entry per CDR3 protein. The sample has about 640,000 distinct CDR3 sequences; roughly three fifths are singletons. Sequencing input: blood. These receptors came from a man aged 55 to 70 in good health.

CDR3 coding DNA: TGTGCCAGCAGCTTAGCTGGGTACATCAGGTACGAGCAGTACTTC. It is translated as CASSLAGYIRYEQYF. The chain joins TRBV5-6 to TRBJ2-7; D is unclear. V dropped 2 bases and J dropped 4 bases, with 16 bases sitting between them. The CDR3 is made up of 15 amino acids. Per the germline V gene, CDR1 is SGHDT and CDR2 is YYEEEE.

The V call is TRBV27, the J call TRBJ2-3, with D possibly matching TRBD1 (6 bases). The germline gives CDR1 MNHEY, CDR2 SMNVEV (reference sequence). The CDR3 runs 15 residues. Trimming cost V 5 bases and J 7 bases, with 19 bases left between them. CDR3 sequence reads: CASSPRGFPGNTQYF. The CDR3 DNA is TGTGCCAGCAGTCCAAGGGGGTTCCCGGGGAATACGCAGTATTTT.

The CDR3 here is CSASSNRVNTEAFF. The DNA of the CDR3 is TGCAGTGCTAGCTCGAACCGGGTGAACACTGAAGCTTTCTTT. The J gene is TRBJ1-1, the V gene TRBV20-1, with D uncertain. The germline gives CDR1 DFQATT, CDR2 SNEGSKA (reference sequence). Trimming left V 3 bases short and J 0 bases short, with 11 bases between. There are 14 residues in the CDR3.

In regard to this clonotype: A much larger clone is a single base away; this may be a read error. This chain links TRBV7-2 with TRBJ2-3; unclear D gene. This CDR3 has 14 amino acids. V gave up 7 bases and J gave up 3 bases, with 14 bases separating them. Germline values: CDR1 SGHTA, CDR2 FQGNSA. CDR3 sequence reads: CASIPGVNTDTQYF. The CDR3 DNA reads TGTGCCAGCATCCCTGGGGTTAATACAGATACGCAGTATTTT.

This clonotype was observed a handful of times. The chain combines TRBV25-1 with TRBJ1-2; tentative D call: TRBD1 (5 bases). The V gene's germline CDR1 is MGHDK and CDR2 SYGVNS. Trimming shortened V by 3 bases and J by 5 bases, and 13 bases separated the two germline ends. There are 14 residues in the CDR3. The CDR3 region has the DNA TGTGCCAGCAGTGATCTCCGGCAGGGTTATGGCTACACCTTC. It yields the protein CASSDLRQGYGYTF.

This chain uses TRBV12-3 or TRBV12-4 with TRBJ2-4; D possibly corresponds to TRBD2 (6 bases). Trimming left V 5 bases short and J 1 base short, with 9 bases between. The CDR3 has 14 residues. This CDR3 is CASSGAGAKNIQYF. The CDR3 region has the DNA TGTGCCAGCAGTGGGGCGGGGGCCAAAAACATTCAGTACTTC.

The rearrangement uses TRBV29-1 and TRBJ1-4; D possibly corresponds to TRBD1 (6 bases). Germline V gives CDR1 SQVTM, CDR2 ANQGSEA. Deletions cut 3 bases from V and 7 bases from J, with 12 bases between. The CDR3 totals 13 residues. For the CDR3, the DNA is TGCAGCGTTGAGGGGGCGCAGGGTGAAAAACTGTTTTTT. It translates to CSVEGAQGEKLFF. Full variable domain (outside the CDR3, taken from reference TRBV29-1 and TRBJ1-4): SAVISQKPSRDICQRGTSLTIQCQVDSQVTMMFWYRQQPGQSLTLIATANQGSEATYESGFVIDKFPISRPNLTFSTLTVSNMSPEDSSIYLCSVEGAQGEKLFFGSGTQLSVL.

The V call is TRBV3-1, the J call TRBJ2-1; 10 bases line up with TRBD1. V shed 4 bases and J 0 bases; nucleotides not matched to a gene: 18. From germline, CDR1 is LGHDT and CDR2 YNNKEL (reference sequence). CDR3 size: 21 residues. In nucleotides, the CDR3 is TGTGCCAGCAGCCTGGGGATAGGGACAGGGGTTTTACCCCGCTCCTACAATGAGCAGTTCTTC. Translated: CASSLGIGTGVLPRSYNEQFF.

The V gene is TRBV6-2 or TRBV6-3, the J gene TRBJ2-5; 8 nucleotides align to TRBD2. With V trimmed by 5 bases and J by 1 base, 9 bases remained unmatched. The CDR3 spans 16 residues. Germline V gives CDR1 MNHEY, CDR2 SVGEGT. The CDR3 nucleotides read TGTGCCAGCAGTATCTCCGGGGGGGCCAGCCAAGAGACCCAGTACTTC. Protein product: CASSISGGASQETQYF.

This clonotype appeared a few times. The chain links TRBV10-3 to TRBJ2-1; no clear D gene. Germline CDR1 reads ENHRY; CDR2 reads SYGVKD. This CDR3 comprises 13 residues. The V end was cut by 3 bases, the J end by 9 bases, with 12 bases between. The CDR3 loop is CAISENSEREQFF. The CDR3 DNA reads TGTGCCATCAGTGAAAACAGTGAACGTGAGCAGTTCTTC.